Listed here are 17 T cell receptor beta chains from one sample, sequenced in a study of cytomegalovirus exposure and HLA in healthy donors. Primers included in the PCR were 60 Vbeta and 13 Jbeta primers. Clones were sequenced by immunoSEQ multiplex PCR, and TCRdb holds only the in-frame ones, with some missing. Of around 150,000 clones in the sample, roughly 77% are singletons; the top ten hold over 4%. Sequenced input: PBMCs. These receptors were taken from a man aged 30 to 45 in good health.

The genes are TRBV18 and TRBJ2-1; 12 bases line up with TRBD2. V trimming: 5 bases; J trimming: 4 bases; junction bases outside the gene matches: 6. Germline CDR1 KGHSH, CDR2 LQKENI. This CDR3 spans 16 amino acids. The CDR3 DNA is TGTGCCAGCTCATCATCCCTAGCGGGAGGGTACAATGAGCAGTTCTTC. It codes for CASSSSLAGGYNEQFF.

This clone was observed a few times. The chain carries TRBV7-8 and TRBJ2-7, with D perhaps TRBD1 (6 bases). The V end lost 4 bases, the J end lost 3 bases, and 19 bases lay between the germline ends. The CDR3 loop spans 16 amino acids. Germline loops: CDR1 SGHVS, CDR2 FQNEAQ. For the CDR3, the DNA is TGTGCCAGCAGCTCCTCCGAGGGGGAGAAAAACTACGAGCAGTACTTC. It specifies CASSSSEGEKNYEQYF.

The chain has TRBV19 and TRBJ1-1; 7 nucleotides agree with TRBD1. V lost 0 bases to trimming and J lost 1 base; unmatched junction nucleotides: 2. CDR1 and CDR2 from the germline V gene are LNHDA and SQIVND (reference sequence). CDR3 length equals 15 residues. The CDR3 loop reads CASSIEDRWNTEAFF. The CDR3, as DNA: TGTGCCAGTAGTATAGAGGACAGGTGGAACACTGAAGCTTTCTTT.

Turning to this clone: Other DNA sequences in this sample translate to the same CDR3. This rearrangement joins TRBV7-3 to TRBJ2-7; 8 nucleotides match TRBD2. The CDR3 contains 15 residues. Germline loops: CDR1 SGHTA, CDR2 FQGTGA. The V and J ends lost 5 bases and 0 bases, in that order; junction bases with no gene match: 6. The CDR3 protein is CASSLLAESSYEQYF. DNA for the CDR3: TGTGCCAGCAGCCTACTAGCGGAAAGCTCCTACGAGCAGTACTTC.

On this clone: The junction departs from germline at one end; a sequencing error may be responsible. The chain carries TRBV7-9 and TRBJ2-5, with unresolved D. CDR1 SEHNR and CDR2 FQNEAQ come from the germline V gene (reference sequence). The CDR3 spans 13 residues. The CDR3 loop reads CSSSLYAQETQYF. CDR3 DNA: TGTTCCAGCAGCTTATACGCGCAAGAGACCCAGTACTTC.

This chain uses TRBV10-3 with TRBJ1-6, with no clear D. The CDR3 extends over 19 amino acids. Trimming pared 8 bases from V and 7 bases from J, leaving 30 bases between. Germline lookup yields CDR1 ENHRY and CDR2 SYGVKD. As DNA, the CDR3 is TGTGCCATCGCGGACGAACCACGCCGAGGGAGAGGGAGGAATTCACCCCTCCACTTT. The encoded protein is CAIADEPRRGRGRNSPLHF.

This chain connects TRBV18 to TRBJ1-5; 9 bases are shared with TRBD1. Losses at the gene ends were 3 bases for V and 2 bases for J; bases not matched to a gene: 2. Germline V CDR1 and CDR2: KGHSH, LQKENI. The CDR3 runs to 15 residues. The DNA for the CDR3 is TGTGCCAGCTCACCTTGGGACAGGGGCAATCAGCCCCAGCATTTT. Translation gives CASSPWDRGNQPQHF.

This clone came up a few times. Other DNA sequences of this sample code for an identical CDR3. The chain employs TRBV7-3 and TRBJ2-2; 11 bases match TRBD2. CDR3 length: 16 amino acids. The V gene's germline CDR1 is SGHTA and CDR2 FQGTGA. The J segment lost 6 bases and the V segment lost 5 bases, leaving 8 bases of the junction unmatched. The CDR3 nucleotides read TGTGCCAGCAGCCTGAGACTAGCGGGAAAGGCCGGGGAGCTGTTTTTT. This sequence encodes CASSLRLAGKAGELFF.

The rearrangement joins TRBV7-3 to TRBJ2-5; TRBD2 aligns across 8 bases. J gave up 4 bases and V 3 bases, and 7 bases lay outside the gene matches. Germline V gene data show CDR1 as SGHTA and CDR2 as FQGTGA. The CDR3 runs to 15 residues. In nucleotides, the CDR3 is TGTGCCAGCAGCTTCACGGGAGGGCCTACAGAGACCCAGTACTTC. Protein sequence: CASSFTGGPTETQYF.

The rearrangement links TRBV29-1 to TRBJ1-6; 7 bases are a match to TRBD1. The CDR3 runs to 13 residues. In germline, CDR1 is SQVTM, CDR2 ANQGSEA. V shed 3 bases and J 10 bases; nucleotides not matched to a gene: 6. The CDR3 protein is CSVEGQGGSPLHF. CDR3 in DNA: TGCAGCGTTGAGGGGCAGGGGGGATCACCCCTCCACTTT.

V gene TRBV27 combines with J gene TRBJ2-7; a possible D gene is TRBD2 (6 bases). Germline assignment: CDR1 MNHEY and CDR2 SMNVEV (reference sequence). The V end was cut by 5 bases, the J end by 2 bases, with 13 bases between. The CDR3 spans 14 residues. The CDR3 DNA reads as TGTGCCAGCAGTCCTAGCGCATTAACCTACGAGCAGTACTTC. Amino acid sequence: CASSPSALTYEQYF.

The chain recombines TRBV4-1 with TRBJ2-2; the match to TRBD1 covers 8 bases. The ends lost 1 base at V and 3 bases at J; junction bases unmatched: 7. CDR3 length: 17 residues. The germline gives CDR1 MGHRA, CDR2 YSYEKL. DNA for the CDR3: TGCGCCAGCAGCCAAGCCACCGGGACAGGACACACCGGGGAGCTGTTTTTT. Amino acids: CASSQATGTGHTGELFF.

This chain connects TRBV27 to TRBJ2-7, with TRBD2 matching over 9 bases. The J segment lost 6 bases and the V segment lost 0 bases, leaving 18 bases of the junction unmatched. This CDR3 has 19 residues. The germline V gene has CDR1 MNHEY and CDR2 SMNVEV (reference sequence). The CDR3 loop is CASSLSLGAPAGGPFEQYF. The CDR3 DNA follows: TGTGCCAGCAGTTTATCGTTGGGGGCGCCGGCGGGAGGGCCGTTCGAGCAGTACTTC.

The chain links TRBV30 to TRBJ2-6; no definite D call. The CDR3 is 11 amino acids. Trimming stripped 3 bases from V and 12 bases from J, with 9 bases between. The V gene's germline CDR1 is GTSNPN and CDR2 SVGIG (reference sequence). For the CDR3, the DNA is TGTGCCTGGAGCCTCGGTCCCGTCCTGACTTTC. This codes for CAWSLGPVLTF.

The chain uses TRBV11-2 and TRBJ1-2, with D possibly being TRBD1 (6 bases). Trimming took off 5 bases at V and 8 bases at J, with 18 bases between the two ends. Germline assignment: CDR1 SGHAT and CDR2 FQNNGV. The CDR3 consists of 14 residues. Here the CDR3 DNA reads TGTGCCAGCAGCGCCACAGGGTTTCTAAGGGGCTACACCTTC. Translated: CASSATGFLRGYTF.

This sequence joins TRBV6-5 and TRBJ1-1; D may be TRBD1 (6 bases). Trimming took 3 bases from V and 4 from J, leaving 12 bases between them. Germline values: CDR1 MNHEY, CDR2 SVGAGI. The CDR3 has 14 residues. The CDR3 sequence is CASSYGAGATEAFF. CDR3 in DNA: TGTGCCAGCAGTTATGGGGCGGGGGCCACTGAAGCTTTCTTT.

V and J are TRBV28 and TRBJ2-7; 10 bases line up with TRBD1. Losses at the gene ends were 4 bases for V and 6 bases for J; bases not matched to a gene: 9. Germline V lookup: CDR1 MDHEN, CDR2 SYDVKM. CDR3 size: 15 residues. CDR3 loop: CASSSPTGGSGEQYF. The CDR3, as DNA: TGTGCCAGCAGTTCCCCGACAGGGGGCTCCGGCGAGCAGTACTTC.